This T cell receptor (beta chain) emerged from a study of blood T cells in healthy people across ages (dated by TCRdb to between 2014 and 2017). For the wider study: In model experiments, template switching captured about one uniquely barcoded TCR beta cDNA molecule for every two T cells. Donors of different ages were randomly distributed across sequencing lanes to avoid experimental bias. The donors were divided into four age groups: young (average roughly 17 years), middle-aged (roughly 40), aged (about 62) and long-lived (around 80). For two donors (one aged 18 to 29 and one aged 80 or older), the study analyzed two additional independent replicas of 1 million unique cDNA reads from the same blood draw. The study measured age-related changes in TCR beta repertoire diversity using deep sequencing normalized with unique cDNA molecular identifiers. Study-wide findings and limitations: Compared with the aged group, the long-lived group had more naive CD4+ T cells, fewer expanded clones and increased TCR diversity, a pattern suggesting age selection. Because the CMV infection status of the donors was unknown, age-related changes in expanded clonotypes may potentially have been confounded. Estimates of total diversity based on one million sequenced T cells were regarded as lower bounds and as underestimates. Observed TCR beta diversity correlated strongly with the percentage of naive T cells measured by flow cytometry. Observed TCR beta diversity per million T cells fell roughly linearly with age, and a significant reduction was already apparent by age around 44. Because profiling used bulk unsorted PBMCs, naive and antigen-experienced compartments could not be compared conclusively.

Receptor amplification or capture employed 5' RACE. A second roughly 7 to 11 cycle PCR used a sample-barcoded 5' primer and a J-beta primer mix. A unique molecular identifier was introduced onto each TCR beta cDNA molecule by a template-switch 5' adaptor carrying 12 random nucleotides. Each sample yielded at least 2.5 million CDR3-containing paired-end reads. First-strand cDNA was synthesized from all RNA with the Mint cDNA synthesis kit, primed by a TRBC-specific oligonucleotide. All cDNA was treated with uracil-DNA glycosylase and then went through a first 18-cycle PCR with the universal primers M1SS and BC2_uni_R. The authors' pipeline ran thus. Normalization of each sample was performed by random selection of 1 million high-quality reads, each carrying a distinct molecular identifier. Reads sharing molecular identifiers were discarded rather than binned into consensus sequences. MiTCR, with a Q25 quality threshold and the strictest error-elimination algorithm, was used for CDR3 identification, clonotype clustering and error correction. A nonparametric unseen species model with Euler transformation was used to estimate a lower bound on total TCR beta diversity. The public sequencing data were trimmed at Q25 with fastp and processed into clonotypes with MiXCR by TCRdb, which kept only in-frame beta chains. Entries that share a CDR3 protein sequence are merged under the most common genes and DNA. TCRdb, not the original authors, processed these V and J calls. This sample comprises some 1,800,000 distinct CDR3 sequences, about 39% of them detected only once. Of the sample, under 25% is held by the ten largest clones.

Donors were 39 systemically healthy Caucasian individuals from Russia aged roughly 6 to 90 years. Each donor gave around 9.8 milliliters of peripheral blood, collected into EDTA-treated Vacutainer tubes. Ficoll-Paque density-gradient centrifugation was used to isolate PBMCs, with at least 7 million per sample. Total RNA, at least 6 micrograms per sample, was extracted from PBMCs with Trizol reagent. For every donor, an aliquot of PBMCs went through flow cytometry to measure the percentages of naive CD45RAhigh/CD27high T cells. Worth noting for this clonotype: It lacks a known antigen. Base qualities were left out, and no much larger clone turns up one base away.

The V and J ends are trimmed by 0 bases and 6 bases, leaving 12 bases between them. CDR1 and CDR2 were assigned from the germline V gene as SGDLS and YYNGEE. The CDR3 contains 14 residues, cysteine and phenylalanine counted. CDR3 DNA is the only sequence kept; it has 42 bases, read in frame from the first base. Recombination joined TRBV9 with TRBJ1-1, with the identity of the D gene unclear. The receptor was isolated from a human donor in good health. Sequenced material: blood. Here is the DNA: TGTGCCAGCAGCGTAGGTTGGGCAGCTGCTGAAGCTTTCTTT. The translation is CASSVGWAAAEAFF.